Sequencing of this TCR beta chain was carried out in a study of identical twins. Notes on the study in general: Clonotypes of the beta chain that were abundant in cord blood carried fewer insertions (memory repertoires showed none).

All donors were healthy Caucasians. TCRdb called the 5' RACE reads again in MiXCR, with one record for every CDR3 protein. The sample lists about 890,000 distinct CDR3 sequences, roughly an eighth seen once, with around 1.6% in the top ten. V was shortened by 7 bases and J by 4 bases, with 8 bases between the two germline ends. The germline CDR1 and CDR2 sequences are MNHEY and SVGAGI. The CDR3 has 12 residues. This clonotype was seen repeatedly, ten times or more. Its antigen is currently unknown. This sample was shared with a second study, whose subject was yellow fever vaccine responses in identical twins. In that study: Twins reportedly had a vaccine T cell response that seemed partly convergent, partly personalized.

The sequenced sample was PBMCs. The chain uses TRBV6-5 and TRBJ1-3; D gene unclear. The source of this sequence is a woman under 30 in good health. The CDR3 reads CASMSRGNTIYF. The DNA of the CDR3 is TGTGCCAGCATGTCCCGAGGAAACACCATATATTTT.